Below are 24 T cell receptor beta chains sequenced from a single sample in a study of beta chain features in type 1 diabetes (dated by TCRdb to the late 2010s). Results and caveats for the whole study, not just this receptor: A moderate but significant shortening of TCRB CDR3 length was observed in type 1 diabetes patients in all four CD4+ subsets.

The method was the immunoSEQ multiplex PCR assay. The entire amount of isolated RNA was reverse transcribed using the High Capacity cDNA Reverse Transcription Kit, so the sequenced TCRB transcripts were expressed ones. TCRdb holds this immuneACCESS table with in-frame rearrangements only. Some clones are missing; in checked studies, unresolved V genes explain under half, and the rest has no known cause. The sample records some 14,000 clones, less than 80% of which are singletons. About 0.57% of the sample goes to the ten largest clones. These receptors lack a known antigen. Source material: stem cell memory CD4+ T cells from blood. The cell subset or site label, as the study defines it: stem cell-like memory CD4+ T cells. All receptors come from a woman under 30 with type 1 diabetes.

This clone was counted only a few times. The CDR3 here is CASKLPGGSSYEQYF. DNA for the CDR3: TGTGCCAGCAAACTCCCAGGGGGCAGCTCCTACGAGCAGTACTTC. The chain employs TRBV28 and TRBJ2-7; 8 positions agree with TRBD1. V gave up 7 bases and J gave up 0 bases; unmatched junction bases: 8. CDR1 MDHEN and CDR2 SYDVKM come from the germline V gene. The CDR3 sequence is 15 residues long.

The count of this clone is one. This CDR3 reads CASSLGLAGGSTDTQYF. In DNA, the CDR3 is TGTGCCAGCAGCCTGGGGCTAGCGGGGGGCAGTACAGATACGCAGTATTTT. The chain has TRBV11-2 and TRBJ2-3; 11 bases agree with TRBD2. CDR3 size: 17 residues. The germline CDR1 and CDR2 sequences are SGHAT and FQNNGV. The V and J ends lost 5 bases and 3 bases, in that order; junction bases with no gene match: 10.

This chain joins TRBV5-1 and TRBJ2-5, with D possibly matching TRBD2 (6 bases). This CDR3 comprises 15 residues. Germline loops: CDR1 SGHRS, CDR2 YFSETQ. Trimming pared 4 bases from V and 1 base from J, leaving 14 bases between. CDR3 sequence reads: CASSPGGLAQETQYF. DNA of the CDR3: TGCGCCAGCAGCCCCGGAGGGCTAGCCCAAGAGACCCAGTACTTC.

DNA of the CDR3: TGTGCCAGCTCACCCGGGACAGGGGAAGGCTACACCTTC. This sequence encodes CASSPGTGEGYTF. The chain is built from TRBV18 and TRBJ1-2, with 10 bases lining up with TRBD1. The CDR3 has 13 amino acids. V shed 3 bases and J 8 bases; nucleotides not matched to a gene: 3. The V gene's germline CDR1 is KGHSH and CDR2 LQKENI.

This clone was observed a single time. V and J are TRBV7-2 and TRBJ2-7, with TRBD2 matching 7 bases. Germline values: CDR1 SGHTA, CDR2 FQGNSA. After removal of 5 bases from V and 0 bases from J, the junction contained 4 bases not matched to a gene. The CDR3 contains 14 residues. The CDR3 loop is CASSLSSGSYEQYF. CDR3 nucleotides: TGTGCCAGCAGCCTTTCTAGCGGCTCCTACGAGCAGTACTTC. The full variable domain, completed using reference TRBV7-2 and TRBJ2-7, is GAGVSQSPSNKVTEKGKDVELRCDPISGHTALYWYRQSLGQGLEFLIYFQGNSAPDKSGLPSDRFSAERTGGSVSTLTIQRTQQEDSAVYLCASSLSSGSYEQYFGPGTRLTVT.

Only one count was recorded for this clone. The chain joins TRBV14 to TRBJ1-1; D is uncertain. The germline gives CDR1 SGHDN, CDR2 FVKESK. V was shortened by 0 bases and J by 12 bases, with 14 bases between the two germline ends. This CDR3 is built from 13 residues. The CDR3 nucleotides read TGTGCCAGCAGCCAAGATTGGGCGGGAAGGACTTTCTTT. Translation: CASSQDWAGRTFF.

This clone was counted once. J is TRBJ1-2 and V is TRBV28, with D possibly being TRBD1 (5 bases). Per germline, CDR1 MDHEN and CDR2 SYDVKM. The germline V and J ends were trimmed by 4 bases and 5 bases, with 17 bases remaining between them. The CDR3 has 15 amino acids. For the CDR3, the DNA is TGTGCCAGCAGTTCAACTGCCGGGGGGGGGTATGGCTACACCTTC. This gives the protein CASSSTAGGGYGYTF.

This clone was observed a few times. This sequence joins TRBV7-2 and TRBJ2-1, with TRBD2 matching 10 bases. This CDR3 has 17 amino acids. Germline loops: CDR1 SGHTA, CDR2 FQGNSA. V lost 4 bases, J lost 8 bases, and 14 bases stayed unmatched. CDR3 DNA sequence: TGTGCCAGCAGCTCAGGGTACCGGACTAGCGGTTATTATGAGCAGTTCTTC. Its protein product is CASSSGYRTSGYYEQFF.

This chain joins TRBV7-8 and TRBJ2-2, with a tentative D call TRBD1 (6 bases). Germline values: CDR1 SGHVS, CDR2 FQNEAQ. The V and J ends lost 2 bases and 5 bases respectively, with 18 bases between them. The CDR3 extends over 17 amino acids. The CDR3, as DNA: TGTGCCAGCAGCTTAATTGGCAGGGGAATTGGGACCGGGGAGCTGTTTTTT. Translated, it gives CASSLIGRGIGTGELFF. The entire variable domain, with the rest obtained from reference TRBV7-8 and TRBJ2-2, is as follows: GAGVSQSPRYKVAKRGQDVALRCDPISGHVSLFWYQQALGQGPEFLTYFQNEAQLDKSGLPSDRFFAERPEGSVSTLKIQRTQQEDSAVYLCASSLIGRGIGTGELFFGEGSRLTVL.

The CDR3 protein is CASSYRGDQPQHF. CDR3 nucleotides: TGTGCCAGCAGCTACAGGGGGGATCAGCCCCAGCATTTT. This chain connects TRBV7-2 to TRBJ1-5, with 8 positions matching TRBD1. The ends lost 4 bases at V and 5 bases at J; junction bases unmatched: 1. The CDR3 runs to 13 residues. Germline-derived CDR1 and CDR2 are SGHTA and FQGNSA. The complete variable domain, with remaining parts taken from reference TRBV7-2 and TRBJ1-5, reads GAGVSQSPSNKVTEKGKDVELRCDPISGHTALYWYRQSLGQGLEFLIYFQGNSAPDKSGLPSDRFSAERTGGSVSTLTIQRTQQEDSAVYLCASSYRGDQPQHFGDGTRLSIL.

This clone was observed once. In nucleotides, the CDR3 is TGTGCCAGCACGCTAGGGGGACGCTGCTCCTACAATGAGCAGTTCTTC. Translation: CASTLGGRCSYNEQFF. The V call is TRBV21-1, the J call TRBJ2-1; TRBD1, the table's D call, was not compared with the DNA. TRBV21-1 is a documented pseudogene. This CDR3 is 16 amino acids long.

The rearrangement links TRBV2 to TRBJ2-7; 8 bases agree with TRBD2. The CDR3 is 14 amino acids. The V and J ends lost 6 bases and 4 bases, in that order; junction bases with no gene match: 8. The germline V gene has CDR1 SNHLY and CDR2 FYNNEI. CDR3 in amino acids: CASRARGGEYEQYF. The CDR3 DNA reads TGTGCCAGCAGAGCCCGGGGGGGTGAGTACGAGCAGTACTTC. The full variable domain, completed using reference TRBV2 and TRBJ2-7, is EPEVTQTPSHQVTQMGQEVILRCVPISNHLYFYWYRQILGQKVEFLVSFYNNEISEKSEIFDDQFSVERPDGSNFTLKIRSTKLEDSAMYFCASRARGGEYEQYFGPGTRLTVT.

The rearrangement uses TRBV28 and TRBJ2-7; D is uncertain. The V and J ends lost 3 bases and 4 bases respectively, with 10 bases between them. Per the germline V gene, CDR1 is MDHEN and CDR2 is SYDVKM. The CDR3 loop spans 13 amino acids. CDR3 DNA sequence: TGTGCCAGCAGTTTGGCACCGATATACGAGCAGTACTTC. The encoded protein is CASSLAPIYEQYF.

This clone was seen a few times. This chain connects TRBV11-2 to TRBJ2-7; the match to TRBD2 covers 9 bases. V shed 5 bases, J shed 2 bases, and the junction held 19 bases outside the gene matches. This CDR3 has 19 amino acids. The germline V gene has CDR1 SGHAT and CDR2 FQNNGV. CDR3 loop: CASSRKTSGYYHGAYEQYF. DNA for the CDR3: TGTGCCAGCAGCCGCAAGACTAGCGGTTACTATCATGGAGCCTACGAGCAGTACTTC.

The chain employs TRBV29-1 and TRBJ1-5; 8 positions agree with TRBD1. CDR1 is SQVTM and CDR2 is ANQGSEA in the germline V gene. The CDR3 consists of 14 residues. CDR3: CSAQGAGFNQPQHF. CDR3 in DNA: TGCAGTGCTCAGGGGGCCGGATTCAATCAGCCCCAGCATTTT.

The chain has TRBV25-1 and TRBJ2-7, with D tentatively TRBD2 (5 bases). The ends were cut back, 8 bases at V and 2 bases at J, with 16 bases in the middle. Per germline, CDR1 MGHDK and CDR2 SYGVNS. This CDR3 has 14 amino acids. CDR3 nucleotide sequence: TGTGCCAGCGCCAGCGCAACCGGGGCCTACGAGCAGTACTTC. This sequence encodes CASASATGAYEQYF.

CDR3 protein: CASSLKLNGRLGTDTQYF. As DNA, the CDR3 is TGTGCCAGCAGCTTAAAGTTAAACGGGAGGCTAGGCACAGATACGCAGTATTTT. This chain joins TRBV7-3 and TRBJ2-3; 7 nucleotides agree with TRBD2. The CDR3 contains 18 residues. The V segment lost 1 base and the J segment 1 base; nucleotides outside the gene matches: 11. Germline lookup yields CDR1 SGHTA and CDR2 FQGTGA.

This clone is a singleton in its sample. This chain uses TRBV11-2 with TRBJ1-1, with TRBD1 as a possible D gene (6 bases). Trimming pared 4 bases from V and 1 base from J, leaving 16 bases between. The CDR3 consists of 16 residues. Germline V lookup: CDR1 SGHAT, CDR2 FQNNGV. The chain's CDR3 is CASSSMNYRANTEAFF. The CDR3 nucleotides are TGTGCCAGCAGCTCCATGAACTACAGGGCGAACACTGAAGCTTTCTTT.

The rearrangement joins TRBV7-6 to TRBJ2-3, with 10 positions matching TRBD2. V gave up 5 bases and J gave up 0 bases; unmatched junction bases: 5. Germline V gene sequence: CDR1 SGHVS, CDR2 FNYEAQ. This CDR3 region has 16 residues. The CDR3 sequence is CASSQTSGSSTDTQYF. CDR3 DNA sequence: TGTGCCAGCAGCCAGACTAGCGGGTCTAGCACAGATACGCAGTATTTT.

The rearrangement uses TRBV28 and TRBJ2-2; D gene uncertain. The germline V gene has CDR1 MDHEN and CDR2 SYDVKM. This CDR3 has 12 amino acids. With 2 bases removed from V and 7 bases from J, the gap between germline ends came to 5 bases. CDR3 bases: TGTGCCAGCAGTTTACAGATCGGGGAGCTGTTTTTT. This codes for CASSLQIGELFF.

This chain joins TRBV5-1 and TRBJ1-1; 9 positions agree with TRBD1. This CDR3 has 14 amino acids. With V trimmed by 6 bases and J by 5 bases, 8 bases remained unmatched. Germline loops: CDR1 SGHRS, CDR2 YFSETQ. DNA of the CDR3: TGCGCCAGCACTCAACAGGGGGCGATGACTGAAGCTTTCTTT. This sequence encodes CASTQQGAMTEAFF.

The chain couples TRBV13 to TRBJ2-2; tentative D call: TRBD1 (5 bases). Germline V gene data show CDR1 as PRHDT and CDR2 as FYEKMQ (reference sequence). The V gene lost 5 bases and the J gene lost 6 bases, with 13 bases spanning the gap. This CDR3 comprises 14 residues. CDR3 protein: CASSQNAGSGELFF. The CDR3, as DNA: TGTGCCAGCAGCCAGAACGCAGGGTCCGGGGAGCTGTTTTTT. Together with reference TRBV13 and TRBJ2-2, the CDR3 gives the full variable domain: AAGVIQSPRHLIKEKRETATLKCYPIPRHDTVYWYQQGPGQDPQFLISFYEKMQSDKGSIPDRFSAQQFSDYHSELNMSSLELGDSALYFCASSQNAGSGELFFGEGSRLTVL.

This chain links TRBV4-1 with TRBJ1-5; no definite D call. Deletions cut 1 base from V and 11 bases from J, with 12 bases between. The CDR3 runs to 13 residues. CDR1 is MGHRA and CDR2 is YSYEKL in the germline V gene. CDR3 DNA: TGCGCCAGCAGCCAAGTAGGGAGTTTAGCCCAGCATTTT. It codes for CASSQVGSLAQHF.

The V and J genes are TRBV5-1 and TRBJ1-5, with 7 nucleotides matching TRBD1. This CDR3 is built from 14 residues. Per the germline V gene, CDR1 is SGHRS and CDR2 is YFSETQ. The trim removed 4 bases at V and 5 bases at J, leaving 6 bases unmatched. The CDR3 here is CASSAGTADQPQHF. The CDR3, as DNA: TGCGCCAGCAGCGCGGGGACAGCCGATCAGCCCCAGCATTTT.